These T cell receptor beta chains were read from a single sample in a study of radiation and T cells in renal cell carcinoma. The protocol was immunoSEQ multiplex PCR, while the TCRdb copy is restricted to in-frame clones and leaves out a portion. The data contain 150,000 to 200,000 clones, 88% of them singletons. The source was blood, collected from a patient whose treatment included radiotherapy and nephrectomy. The receptors come from a woman aged 45-65 years with renal cell carcinoma. CDR3s include the opening cysteine and the closing phenylalanine or tryptophan. D genes are given only for firm matches. Size is stated for part of the rows, as once, few or many counts, or as a class when the clone is expanded.

V	D	J	size	CDR3	DNA
TRBV7-2	-	TRBJ1-2	-	CASSPRTVPNYGYTF	TGTGCCAGCAGCCCCCGGACAGTCCCTAACTATGGCTACACCTTC
TRBV5-1	-	TRBJ2-5	-	CASSLDVEETQYF	TGCGCCAGCAGCTTGGACGTGGAAGAGACCCAGTACTTC
TRBV5-4	TRBD2	TRBJ2-3	-	CASSQWTSGGTDTQYF	TGTGCCAGCAGCCAATGGACTAGCGGGGGCACAGATACGCAGTATTTT
TRBV5-5	TRBD1	TRBJ2-3	-	CASSPQGAYSDTQYF	TGTGCCAGCAGCCCCCAGGGGGCGTATTCAGATACGCAGTATTTT
TRBV5-4	TRBD2	TRBJ2-3	-	CASSLWRGGPDTQYF	TGTGCCAGCAGCTTGTGGCGGGGGGGGCCAGATACGCAGTATTTT
TRBV7-2	TRBD1	TRBJ1-2	-	CASSLGGTGNYGYTF	TGTGCCAGCAGCTTAGGTGGGACAGGCAACTATGGCTACACCTTC
TRBV25-1	-	TRBJ2-5	-	CASSAGLTEGLQETQYF	TGTGCCAGCAGTGCGGGCTTGACGGAGGGCCTCCAAGAGACCCAGTACTTC
TRBV6-5	TRBD2	TRBJ2-3	few	CASSLTSGGTTDTQYF	TGTGCCAGCAGTTTGACTAGCGGGGGGACCACAGATACGCAGTATTTT
TRBV5-1	-	TRBJ2-7	-	CASSLRGGNSYEQYF	TGCGCCAGCAGCTTGCGTGGAGGGAACTCCTACGAGCAGTACTTC
TRBV19	-	TRBJ2-1	-	CASSIWSINEQFF	TGTGCCAGTAGTATATGGAGTATCAATGAGCAGTTCTTC
TRBV2	-	TRBJ1-5	once	CASRREISNQPQHF	TGTGCCAGCCGACGGGAGATTAGCAATCAGCCCCAGCATTTT
TRBV6-1	-	TRBJ1-2	-	CASTMTGANYGYTF	TGTGCCAGCACCATGACTGGCGCTAACTATGGCTACACCTTC
TRBV9	TRBD2	TRBJ2-5	-	CASSAGLAGGRVKETQYF	TGTGCCAGCAGCGCGGGACTAGCGGGGGGCCGGGTAAAAGAGACCCAGTACTTC
TRBV5-1	-	TRBJ1-2	-	CASSLGTSGTYGYTF	TGCGCCAGCAGCTTGGGGACAAGTGGTACCTATGGCTACACCTTC
TRBV7-9	-	TRBJ1-6	-	CASSRSRGVDSPLHF	TGTGCCAGCAGCCGCTCCCGGGGGGTTGATTCACCCCTCCACTTT
TRBV6-1	TRBD1	TRBJ2-7	-	CATQDRGFHEQYF	TGTGCCACCCAGGACAGGGGTTTCCACGAGCAGTACTTC
TRBV7-2	-	TRBJ1-1	-	CASRDGMNTEAFF	TGTGCCAGCAGGGACGGCATGAACACTGAAGCTTTCTTT
TRBV5-1	TRBD2	TRBJ2-3	-	CASSLEGRGDTDTQYF	TGCGCCAGCAGCTTGGAAGGGCGGGGGGACACAGATACGCAGTATTTT
TRBV7-3	TRBD1	TRBJ2-3	-	CASSARQGGDTQYF	TGTGCCAGCAGCGCTAGACAGGGCGGAGATACGCAGTATTTT
TRBV9	TRBD2	TRBJ2-3	-	CASSVGVSGDSTDTQYF	TGTGCCAGCAGCGTAGGTGTCAGCGGGGATAGCACAGATACGCAGTATTTT
TRBV19	TRBD1	TRBJ2-2	-	CASSWDRVAGELFF	TGTGCCAGTAGTTGGGACAGGGTGGCCGGGGAGCTGTTTTTT
TRBV7-2	-	TRBJ2-2	-	CASSSEYTGELFF	TGTGCCAGCAGCTCCGAATACACCGGGGAGCTGTTTTTT
TRBV29-1	-	TRBJ1-3	-	CSASLFEGGNTIYF	TGCAGCGCTTCCCTTTTTGAGGGTGGAAACACCATATATTTT
TRBV6-1	-	TRBJ1-2	few	CASSETRGGYTF	TGTGCCAGCAGTGAAACAAGGGGGGGCTACACCTTC
TRBV7-9	TRBD2	TRBJ2-5	once	CASSLAWSGGSQETQYF	TGTGCCAGCAGCTTAGCGTGGAGCGGGGGATCCCAAGAGACCCAGTACTTC
TRBV9	-	TRBJ2-6	once	CASCRGSGANVLTF	TGTGCCAGCTGTAGGGGCTCTGGGGCCAACGTCCTGACTTTC
TRBV2	-	TRBJ1-1	-	CASKPGPLERAFF	TGTGCCAGCAAACCGGGGCCACTGGAGCGCGCTTTCTTT
TRBV5-8	-	TRBJ1-5	-	CASSLTRDQPQHF	TGTGCCAGCAGCTTGACCCGAGATCAGCCCCAGCATTTT
TRBV7-7	-	TRBJ2-2	-	CASSSRVNTGELFF	TGTGCTAGCAGCTCCCGGGTGAACACCGGGGAGCTGTTTTTT
TRBV4-1	-	TRBJ1-1	few	CASSRMTEAFF	TGCGCCAGCAGCCGTATGACTGAAGCTTTCTTT
TRBV7-9	-	TRBJ1-4	-	CAYRTDSNEKLFF	TGTGCCTACAGGACGGACTCAAATGAAAAACTGTTTTTT
TRBV6-5	TRBD1	TRBJ2-3	-	CASKEGARDTQYF	TGTGCCAGCAAAGAGGGGGCGAGAGATACGCAGTATTTT
TRBV9	-	TRBJ1-1	-	CASSVVVGGTEAFF	TGTGCCAGCAGCGTAGTAGTGGGAGGAACTGAAGCTTTCTTT
TRBV19	-	TRBJ1-2	-	CASTVDGSIANYGYTF	TGTGCCAGTACCGTGGATGGAAGTATTGCTAACTATGGCTACACCTTC
TRBV5-5	TRBD1	TRBJ1-1	-	CASSPMDRVLSEIF	TGTGCCAGCAGCCCAATGGACAGGGTCCTCTCCGAGATCTTT
TRBV5-1	TRBD1	TRBJ2-7	-	CASSPGGTGEAYEQYF	TGCGCCAGCAGCCCTGGGGGGACAGGGGAGGCCTACGAGCAGTACTTC
TRBV10-2	-	TRBJ1-4	once	CASSPKNRDEKLFF	TGCGCCAGCAGTCCAAAGAACAGGGATGAAAAACTGTTTTTT
TRBV9	-	TRBJ1-3	-	CASSVVGSGNTIYF	TGTGCCAGCAGCGTAGTAGGGTCTGGAAACACCATATATTTT
TRBV4-2	-	TRBJ1-5	-	CASSQARGNQPQHF	TGTGCCAGCAGCCAAGCCAGGGGAAATCAGCCCCAGCATTTT
TRBV9	TRBD1	TRBJ1-2	once	CASSHQLQGNGYTF	TGTGCCAGCAGCCACCAGCTACAGGGGAATGGCTACACCTTC
TRBV5-1	TRBD2	TRBJ2-3	-	CASSLIAGGTDTQYF	TGCGCCAGCAGCTTGATAGCGGGGGGCACCGATACGCAGTATTTT
TRBV9	-	TRBJ2-1	-	CASSTHTRPDTYNEQFF	TGTGCCAGCAGCACCCACACTAGGCCCGACACCTACAATGAGCAGTTCTTC
TRBV7-9	-	TRBJ2-7	-	CASSLGGLSSYEQYF	TGTGCCAGCAGCTTAGGGGGACTCTCCTCCTACGAGCAGTACTTC
TRBV11-1	TRBD1	TRBJ2-7	-	CASSLRGTGEPYEQYF	TGTGCCAGCAGCTTAAGGGGGACAGGGGAACCTTACGAGCAGTACTTC
TRBV10-3	-	TRBJ1-1	few	CAISESVSADQAFF	TGTGCCATCAGTGAGTCGGTGTCTGCGGACCAAGCTTTCTTT
TRBV7-2	-	TRBJ2-3	-	CASSLQGETDTQYF	TGTGCCAGCAGCTTACAAGGGGAAACAGATACGCAGTATTTT
TRBV25-1	-	TRBJ2-3	-	CASSGQGGGGNTQYF	TGTGCCAGCAGTGGCCAGGGTGGTGGTGGGAATACGCAGTATTTT
TRBV21-1	-	TRBJ2-5	-	CASSKEEGGLWKPSETQYF	TGTGCCAGCAGCAAAGAGGAGGGGGGGCTATGGAAGCCCTCAGAGACCCAGTACTTC
TRBV19	TRBD1	TRBJ2-7	once	CASGDRDYEQYF	TGTGCCAGTGGGGACAGGGACTACGAGCAGTACTTC
TRBV14	-	TRBJ2-1	-	CASSQDLGTQIQFF	TGTGCCAGCAGCCAAGACCTCGGGACACAGATACAGTTCTTC